This T cell receptor beta chain was captured in a study of glioma-infiltrating T cells. The iRepertoire nested amplicon-rescue multiplex PCR amplified TCR alpha and beta CDR3s from RNA. Using its own MiXCR run on the multiplex PCR reads, TCRdb lists one record per CDR3 protein. The data show around 350,000 distinct CDR3 sequences, with roughly two fifths seen just once and approximately 12% held by the top ten. This CDR3 is 16 amino acids long. Germline V gene data show CDR1 as SGHRS and CDR2 as YFSETQ. Trimming took 3 bases from V and 1 from J; bases not matched to a gene: 7. The source material was glioma tissue, nonneoplastic brain tissue, or PBMCs (not recorded which). The receptor's source is a human donor with low-grade glioma or glioblastoma, undergoing nonglioma brain surgery, or in good health (not recorded which). The J gene is TRBJ1-1, the V gene TRBV5-1, with 9 bases lining up with TRBD1. The CDR3 DNA sequence: TGCGCCAGCAGCTCGGGACAGGGAAGAGCGAACACTGAAGCTTTCTTT. This gives the protein CASSSGQGRANTEAFF.